This T cell receptor beta chain was observed in a study of control samples from healthy donors and cancer patients. This clone was observed once. This table comes from immunoSEQ multiplex PCR, and its TCRdb copy is limited to in-frame clones, with some not included. The repertoire holds around 80,000 clones, with approximately 87% as singletons. Germline loops: CDR1 LGHNA, CDR2 YSLEER. The CDR3 extends over 15 amino acids. The V gene end was trimmed by 4 bases and the J gene end by 3 bases; junction bases not matched to a gene: 5. The material sequenced was blood. The rearrangement links TRBV4-3 to TRBJ2-7, with TRBD2 matching 11 bases. This TCR derives from a man in his fifties or sixties in good health. The CDR3 DNA reads as TGCGCCAGCAGCCTTTCGACTAGCGGGGTCTACGAGCAGTACTTC. This encodes CASSLSTSGVYEQYF.